The next 21 T cell receptor beta chains were all read from a single sample in a study of post-analysis software for immune sequencing data. Regarding the study as a whole: There were roughly five TRBV segments more frequent in patients than controls, and TRBV5-6, TRBV5-1 and TRBV20-1 were among them.

No antigens are known for them. Researchers reported that TCR beta cDNA libraries carried unique molecular identifiers. TCRdb redid the calling of the PCR reads with MiXCR, one entry per CDR3 protein. Among 170,000 or so distinct CDR3 sequences listed, about 30% were seen once. The sample was blood. The origin of the receptors is a girl aged 10-17 years with multiple sclerosis.

This clonotype appeared many times. This chain uses TRBV27 with TRBJ2-1; D possibly corresponds to TRBD2 (6 bases). Germline assignment: CDR1 MNHEY and CDR2 SMNVEV (reference sequence). The CDR3 covers 13 residues. Deletions cut 8 bases from V and 4 bases from J, with 12 bases between. CDR3 amino acids: CASAKAGYNEQFF. The CDR3 region has the DNA TGTGCCAGCGCTAAGGCGGGGTACAATGAGCAGTTCTTC.

In this sample, this clonotype turned up a few times. This chain links TRBV19 with TRBJ2-3; no definite D call. Between the trimmed V and J ends, which lost 3 bases and 1 base, there was a span of 8 bases. The CDR3 extends over 14 amino acids. Germline CDR1 and CDR2: LNHDA and SQIVND (reference sequence). This CDR3 reads CASSIGKGTDTQYF. CDR3 nucleotide sequence: TGTGCCAGTAGTATCGGCAAGGGCACAGATACGCAGTATTTT. Drawing the rest from reference TRBV19 and TRBJ2-3, the complete variable domain is DGGITQSPKYLFRKEGQNVTLSCEQNLNHDAMYWYRQDPGQGLRLIYYSQIVNDFQKGDIAEGYSVSREKKESFPLTVTSAQKNPTAFYLCASSIGKGTDTQYFGPGTRLTVL.

Ten or more counts support this clonotype. The chain is built from TRBV29-1 and TRBJ2-7; no clear D gene. The CDR3 is 14 residues long. Trimming removed 5 bases from V and 1 base from J, with 15 bases in between. Germline lookup yields CDR1 SQVTM and CDR2 ANQGSEA. CDR3 amino acids: CSVYIPTRSYEQYF. CDR3 bases: TGCAGCGTTTACATTCCGACACGATCCTACGAGCAGTACTTC.

This clonotype was counted between two and nine times. With a much larger clone just one base away, this may be a read error. This rearrangement joins TRBV5-1 to TRBJ2-3, with TRBD1 matching over 7 bases. Germline CDR1 and CDR2: SGHRS and YFSETQ. CDR3 length: 16 residues. The CDR3 bases are TGCGCCAGCGGAACAGGGGCCCTTATTTACACAGATACGCGGTATTTT. Residues: CASGTGALIYTDTRYF.

This clonotype turned up a few times. The chain combines TRBV5-1 with TRBJ2-5; D is undetermined. The CDR3 consists of 12 residues. CDR1 SGHRS and CDR2 YFSETQ come from the germline V gene. V gave up 1 base and J gave up 5 bases, with 6 bases separating them. The CDR3 DNA reads TGCGCCAGCAGCTTGAAAGCGGAGACCCAGTACTTC. Its protein is CASSLKAETQYF.

The chain recombines TRBV20-1 with TRBJ2-3; TRBD2 agrees at 10 bases. This CDR3 has 14 amino acids. CDR1 and CDR2 (germline): DFQATT, SNEGSKA (reference sequence). J lost 5 bases, V lost 3 bases, and 5 bases had no gene match. CDR3 nucleotides: TGCAGTGCTAGGAGGCTAGCGGGAGTAGATACGCAGTATTTT. It translates to CSARRLAGVDTQYF.

The chain employs TRBV7-6 and TRBJ1-5; no reliable D call. The CDR3 runs to 16 residues. Between the trimmed V and J ends, which lost 1 base and 4 bases, there was a span of 14 bases. Germline V CDR1 and CDR2: SGHVS, FNYEAQ. The CDR3 nucleotides are TGTGCCAGCAGCTTAGAGGCTGCGGCAGCAAATCAGCCCCAGCATTTT. Translation: CASSLEAAAANQPQHF.

Only a few counts were recorded for this clonotype. The V and J genes are TRBV19 and TRBJ2-3; D is possibly TRBD1 (6 bases). CDR3 size: 13 residues. Germline V gives CDR1 LNHDA, CDR2 SQIVND (reference sequence). The V end lost 4 bases, the J end lost 5 bases, and 10 bases lay between the germline ends. Written as DNA, the CDR3 is TGTGCCAGTAGTACCGGACAGCAAGATACGCAGTATTTT. Translation: CASSTGQQDTQYF.

This clonotype was observed at least ten times. The genes are TRBV10-3 and TRBJ1-2; 8 bases fit TRBD1. CDR3 length: 15 amino acids. Trimming cost V 0 bases and J 8 bases; bases outside gene matches: 8. Per the germline V gene, CDR1 is ENHRY and CDR2 is SYGVKD. CDR3 amino acids: CAISESSRGLSGYTF. The CDR3 DNA sequence: TGTGCCATCAGTGAGTCGAGCAGGGGGCTCTCGGGCTACACCTTC.

This clonotype was counted between two and nine times. The chain has TRBV5-1 and TRBJ2-1, with 13 bases lining up with TRBD2. Germline trimming cut 4 bases from V and 8 bases from J; bases unmatched to any gene: 6. CDR3 length: 15 residues. CDR1 is SGHRS, CDR2 YFSETQ, per germline. As DNA, the CDR3 is TGCGCCAGCAGCATACTAGCGGGAGGGCCGGATGAGCAGTTCTTC. Translating it yields CASSILAGGPDEQFF. Full variable domain (remainder filled in from reference TRBV5-1 and TRBJ2-1): KAGVTQTPRYLIKTRGQQVTLSCSPISGHRSVSWYQQTPGQGLQFLFEYFSETQRNKGNFPGRFSGRQFSNSRSEMNVSTLELGDSALYLCASSILAGGPDEQFFGPGTRLTVL.

The table lists this clonotype with many counts. The chain is built from TRBV20-1 and TRBJ1-2, with TRBD1 as a possible D gene (5 bases). CDR1 and CDR2 (germline): DFQATT, SNEGSKA (reference sequence). The CDR3 extends over 13 amino acids. V lost 3 bases and J lost 0, with 8 bases in between. As DNA, the CDR3 is TGCAGTGCTAGGGAACAGGCTAACTATGGCTACACCTTC. Translated, it gives CSAREQANYGYTF.

V and J are TRBV6-1 and TRBJ2-3, with 9 bases that match TRBD2. CDR1 and CDR2 (germline): MNHNS, SASEGT. This CDR3 has 15 residues. V trimming: 4 bases; J trimming: 8 bases; junction bases outside the gene matches: 10. The CDR3 DNA reads TGTGCCAGCAGTGGCGGGGGGGGGCAGGCAGGTACGCAGTATTTT. Its protein product is CASSGGGGQAGTQYF.

There are a few counts of this clonotype. The J gene is TRBJ2-7, the V gene TRBV2, with 12 bases fitting TRBD2. The junction had 8 bases not matched to a gene; V was cut back by 3 bases and J by 2 bases. The CDR3 length is 17 residues. Germline lookup yields CDR1 SNHLY and CDR2 FYNNEI. CDR3 loop: CASSEDLLAGGPYEQYF. The DNA of the CDR3 is TGTGCCAGCAGTGAGGACCTTCTAGCGGGAGGGCCCTACGAGCAGTACTTC.

This clonotype came up a few times. The chain joins TRBV4-2 to TRBJ1-2; 9 bases fit TRBD1. V lost 0 bases to trimming and J lost 7 bases; unmatched junction nucleotides: 6. Germline CDR1 and CDR2: LGHNA and YNFKEQ. The CDR3 is 15 amino acids. The CDR3 is CASSQDEDRGAGYTF. The CDR3 nucleotides are TGTGCCAGCAGCCAAGATGAAGACAGGGGGGCTGGCTACACCTTC.

A few counts support this clonotype. V is TRBV25-1 and J is TRBJ1-2; D not certain. Germline V gene data show CDR1 as MGHDK and CDR2 as SYGVNS. CDR3 length: 13 amino acids. Trimming took off 6 bases at V and 3 bases at J, with 11 bases between the two ends. CDR3 amino acids: CASRRGVDYGYTF. For the CDR3, the DNA is TGTGCCAGCAGGCGGGGTGTCGACTATGGCTACACCTTC.

J is TRBJ2-1 and V is TRBV5-1; D is possibly TRBD2 (6 bases). Germline V CDR1 and CDR2: SGHRS, YFSETQ. Trimming stripped 0 bases from V and 2 bases from J, with 9 bases between. This CDR3 has 15 residues. The CDR3 sequence is CASSLVSGPYNEQFF. The CDR3 DNA sequence: TGCGCCAGCAGCTTGGTTAGCGGTCCCTACAATGAGCAGTTCTTC.

In its sample, this clonotype was seen a few times. Just one base apart from a much larger clone, this may be a read error. The V and J genes are TRBV6-1 and TRBJ2-5; 13 bases fit TRBD2. This CDR3 contains 15 residues. V lost 7 bases to trimming and J lost 6 bases; unmatched junction nucleotides: 8. Germline loops: CDR1 MNHNS, CDR2 SASEGT. CDR3 nucleotides: TGTGCCAGCAATAGACTAGCGGGAGGATTGAAGACCCAGTACTTC. Amino acids: CASNRLAGGLKTQYF.

Ten or more counts support this clonotype. The V gene is TRBV10-3, the J gene TRBJ2-3; 7 bases map to TRBD2. The V gene's germline CDR1 is ENHRY and CDR2 SYGVKD. This CDR3 spans 15 amino acids. V trimming: 0 bases; J trimming: 4 bases; junction bases outside the gene matches: 4. CDR3 DNA: TGTGCCATCAGTGAGTCATCGCTAGCGGCAGATACGCAGTATTTT. This codes for CAISESSLAADTQYF.

The V gene is TRBV5-1, the J gene TRBJ1-4; maybe TRBD1 (5 bases). V shed 7 bases and J shed 6 bases, with 16 bases lying between them. In germline, CDR1 is SGHRS, CDR2 YFSETQ. The CDR3 spans 14 residues. The CDR3 DNA reads TGCGCCAGCTCGCTTCGGGACGGGGATGAAAAACTGTTTTTT. This gives the protein CASSLRDGDEKLFF.

The table lists this clonotype with a few counts. The V gene is TRBV12-3 or TRBV12-4, the J gene TRBJ1-4; D is perhaps TRBD1 (5 bases). This CDR3 region has 14 residues. V was clipped by 3 bases and J by 8 bases, with 13 bases between them. CDR3 coding DNA: TGTGCCAGCAGTTTTATGGGGGTTAGAGAAAAACTGTTTTTT. This sequence encodes CASSFMGVREKLFF.

This clonotype was counted between two and nine times. The rearrangement joins TRBV28 to TRBJ2-1, with D maybe TRBD2 (5 bases). Germline CDR1 MDHEN, CDR2 SYDVKM. V shed 4 bases and J shed 5 bases, with 15 bases lying between them. The CDR3 loop spans 15 amino acids. CDR3 coding DNA: TGTGCCAGCAGTTCCCCTAGCCCCACCAACAATGAGCAGTTCTTC. Translation gives CASSSPSPTNNEQFF.